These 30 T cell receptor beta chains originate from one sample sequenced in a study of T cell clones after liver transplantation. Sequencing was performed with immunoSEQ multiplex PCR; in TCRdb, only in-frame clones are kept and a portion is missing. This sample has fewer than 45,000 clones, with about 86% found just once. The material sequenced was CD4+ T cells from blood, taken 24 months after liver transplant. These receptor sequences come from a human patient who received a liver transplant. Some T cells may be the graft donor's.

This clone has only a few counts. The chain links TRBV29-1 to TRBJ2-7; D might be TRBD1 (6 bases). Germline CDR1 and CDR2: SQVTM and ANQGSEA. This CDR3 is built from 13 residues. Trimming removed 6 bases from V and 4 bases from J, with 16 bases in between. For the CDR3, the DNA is TGCAGCGTCGAACTACAGGGCGCTTACGAGCAGTACTTC. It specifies CSVELQGAYEQYF.

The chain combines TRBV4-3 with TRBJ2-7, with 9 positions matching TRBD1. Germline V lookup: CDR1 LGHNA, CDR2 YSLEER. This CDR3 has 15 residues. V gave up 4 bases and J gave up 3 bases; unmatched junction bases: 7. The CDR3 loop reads CASSRGDRVGYEQYF. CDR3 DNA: TGCGCCAGCAGCCGAGGGGACAGGGTGGGCTACGAGCAGTACTTC.

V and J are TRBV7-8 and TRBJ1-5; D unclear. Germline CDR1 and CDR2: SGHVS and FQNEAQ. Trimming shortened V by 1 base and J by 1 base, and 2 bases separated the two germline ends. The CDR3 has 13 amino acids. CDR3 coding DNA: TGTGCCAGCAGCTTAGAGAGCAATCAGCCCCAGCATTTT. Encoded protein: CASSLESNQPQHF.

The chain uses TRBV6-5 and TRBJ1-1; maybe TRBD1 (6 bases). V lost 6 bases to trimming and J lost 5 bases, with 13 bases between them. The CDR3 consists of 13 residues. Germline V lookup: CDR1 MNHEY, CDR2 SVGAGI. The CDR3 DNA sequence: TGTGCCAGCAGAGGCATAAGGGGGACTGAAGCTTTCTTT. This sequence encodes CASRGIRGTEAFF.

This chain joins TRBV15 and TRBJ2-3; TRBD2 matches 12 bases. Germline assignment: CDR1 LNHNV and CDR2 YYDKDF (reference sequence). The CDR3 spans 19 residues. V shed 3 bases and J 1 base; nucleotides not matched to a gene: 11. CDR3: CATSSPRASGRAGTDTQYF. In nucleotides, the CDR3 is TGTGCCACCAGCAGCCCAAGGGCTAGCGGGAGGGCGGGCACAGATACGCAGTATTTT. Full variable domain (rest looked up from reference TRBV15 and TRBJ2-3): DAMVIQNPRYQVTQFGKPVTLSCSQTLNHNVMYWYQQKSSQAPKLLFHYYDKDFNNEADTPDNFQSRRPNTSFCFLDIRSPGLGDTAMYLCATSSPRASGRAGTDTQYFGPGTRLTVL.

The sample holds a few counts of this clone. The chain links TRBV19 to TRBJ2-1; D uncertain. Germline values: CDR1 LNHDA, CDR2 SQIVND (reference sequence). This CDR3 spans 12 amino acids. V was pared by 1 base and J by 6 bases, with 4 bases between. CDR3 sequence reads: CASSIAVNEQFF. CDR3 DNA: TGTGCCAGTAGTATAGCTGTCAATGAGCAGTTCTTC.

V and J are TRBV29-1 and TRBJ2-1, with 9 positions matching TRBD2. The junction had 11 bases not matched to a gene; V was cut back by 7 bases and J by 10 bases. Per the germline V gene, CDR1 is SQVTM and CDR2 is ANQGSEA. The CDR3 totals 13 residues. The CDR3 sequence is CSALAGAIPEQFF. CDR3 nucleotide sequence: TGCAGCGCCTTAGCGGGGGCCATCCCCGAGCAGTTCTTC.

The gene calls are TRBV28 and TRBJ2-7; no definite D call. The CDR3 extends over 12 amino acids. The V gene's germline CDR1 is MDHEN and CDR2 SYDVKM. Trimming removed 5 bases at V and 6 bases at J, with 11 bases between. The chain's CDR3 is CASSAPRREQYF. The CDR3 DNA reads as TGTGCCAGCAGTGCCCCCCGGCGCGAGCAGTACTTC.

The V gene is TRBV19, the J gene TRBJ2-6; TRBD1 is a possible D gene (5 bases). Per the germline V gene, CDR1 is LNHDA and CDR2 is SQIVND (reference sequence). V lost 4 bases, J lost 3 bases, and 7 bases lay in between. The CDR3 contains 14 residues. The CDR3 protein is CASSNRNGANVLTF. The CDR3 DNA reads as TGTGCCAGTAGTAACAGGAATGGGGCCAACGTCCTGACTTTC.

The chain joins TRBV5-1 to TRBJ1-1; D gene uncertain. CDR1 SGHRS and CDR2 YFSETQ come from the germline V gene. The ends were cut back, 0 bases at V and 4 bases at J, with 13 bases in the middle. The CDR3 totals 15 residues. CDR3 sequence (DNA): TGCGCCAGCAGCTTGGCATTATCAGCGGGCACTGAAGCTTTCTTT. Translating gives CASSLALSAGTEAFF.

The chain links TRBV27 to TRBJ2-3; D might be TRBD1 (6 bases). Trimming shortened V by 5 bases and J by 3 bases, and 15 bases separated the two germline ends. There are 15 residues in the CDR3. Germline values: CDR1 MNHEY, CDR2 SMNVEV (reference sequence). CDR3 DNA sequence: TGTGCCAGCAGTCGGCTAGGGGGTAGGACAGATACGCAGTATTTT. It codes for CASSRLGGRTDTQYF.

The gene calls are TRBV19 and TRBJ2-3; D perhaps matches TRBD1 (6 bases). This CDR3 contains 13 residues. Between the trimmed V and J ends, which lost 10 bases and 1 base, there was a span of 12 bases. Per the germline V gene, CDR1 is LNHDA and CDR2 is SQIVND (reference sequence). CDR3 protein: CATSDRGTDTQYF. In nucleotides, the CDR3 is TGTGCCACTTCGGACAGAGGCACAGATACGCAGTATTTT.

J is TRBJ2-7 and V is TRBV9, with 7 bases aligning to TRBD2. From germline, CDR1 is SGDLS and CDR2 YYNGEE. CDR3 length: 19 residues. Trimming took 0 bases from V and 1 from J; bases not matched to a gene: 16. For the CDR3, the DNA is TGTGCCAGCAGCGTAGTCCTAGCGGTCCCGACTAAGCCATCCTACGAGCAGTACTTC. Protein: CASSVVLAVPTKPSYEQYF.

In DNA form, the CDR3 reads TGTGCCACCAGCAGAATGGGTCAGCCCCAGCATTTT. It translates to CATSRMGQPQHF. The chain joins TRBV15 to TRBJ1-5; D is ambiguous. Germline CDR1 is LNHNV and CDR2 is YYDKDF (reference sequence). The CDR3 is 12 residues long. V was pared by 2 bases and J by 6 bases, with 5 bases between.

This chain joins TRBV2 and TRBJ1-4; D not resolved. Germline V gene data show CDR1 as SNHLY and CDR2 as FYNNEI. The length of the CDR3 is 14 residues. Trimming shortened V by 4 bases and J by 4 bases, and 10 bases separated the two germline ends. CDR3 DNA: TGTGCCAGCAGTGTCAGAAGACTTAATGAAAAACTGTTTTTT. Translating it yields CASSVRRLNEKLFF. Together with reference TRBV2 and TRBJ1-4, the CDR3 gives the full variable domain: EPEVTQTPSHQVTQMGQEVILRCVPISNHLYFYWYRQILGQKVEFLVSFYNNEISEKSEIFDDQFSVERPDGSNFTLKIRSTKLEDSAMYFCASSVRRLNEKLFFGSGTQLSVL.

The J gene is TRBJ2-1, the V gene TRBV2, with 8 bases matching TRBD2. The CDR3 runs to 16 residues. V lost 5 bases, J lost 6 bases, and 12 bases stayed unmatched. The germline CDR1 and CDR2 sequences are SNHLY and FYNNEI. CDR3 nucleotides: TGTGCCAGCAGTCCGATACTAGCGGCGATGGGCAATGAGCAGTTCTTC. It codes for CASSPILAAMGNEQFF.

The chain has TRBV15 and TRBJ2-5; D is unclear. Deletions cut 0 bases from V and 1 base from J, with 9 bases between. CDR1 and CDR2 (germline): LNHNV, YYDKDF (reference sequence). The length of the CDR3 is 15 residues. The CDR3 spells CATSRDSSSQETQYF. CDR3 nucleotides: TGTGCCACCAGCAGAGACTCCTCATCCCAAGAGACCCAGTACTTC. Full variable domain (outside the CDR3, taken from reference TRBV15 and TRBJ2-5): DAMVIQNPRYQVTQFGKPVTLSCSQTLNHNVMYWYQQKSSQAPKLLFHYYDKDFNNEADTPDNFQSRRPNTSFCFLDIRSPGLGDTAMYLCATSRDSSSQETQYFGPGTRLLVL.

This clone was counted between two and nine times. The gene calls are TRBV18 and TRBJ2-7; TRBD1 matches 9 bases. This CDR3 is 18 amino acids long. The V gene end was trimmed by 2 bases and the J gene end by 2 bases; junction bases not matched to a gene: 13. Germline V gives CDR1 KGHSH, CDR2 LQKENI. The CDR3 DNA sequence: TGTGCCAGCTCACCAGCGGGACAGGGTAGGAGGGGAACCTACGAGCAGTACTTC. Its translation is CASSPAGQGRRGTYEQYF.

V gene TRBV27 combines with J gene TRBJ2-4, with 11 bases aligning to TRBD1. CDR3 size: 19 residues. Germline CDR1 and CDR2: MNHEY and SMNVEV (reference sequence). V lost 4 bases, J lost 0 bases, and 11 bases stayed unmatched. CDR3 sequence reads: CASSSHTGTGGAAKNIQYF. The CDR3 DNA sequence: TGTGCCAGCAGTTCCCATACCGGGACAGGGGGTGCAGCCAAAAACATTCAGTACTTC.

The CDR3 DNA reads TGTGCCAGCATCCACCCAACGGGCTCAGATACGCAGTATTTT. Its protein product is CASIHPTGSDTQYF. V and J are TRBV6-5 and TRBJ2-3; D gene uncertain. V was clipped by 7 bases and J by 4 bases, with 15 bases between them. The CDR3 totals 14 residues. Germline loops: CDR1 MNHEY, CDR2 SVGAGI.

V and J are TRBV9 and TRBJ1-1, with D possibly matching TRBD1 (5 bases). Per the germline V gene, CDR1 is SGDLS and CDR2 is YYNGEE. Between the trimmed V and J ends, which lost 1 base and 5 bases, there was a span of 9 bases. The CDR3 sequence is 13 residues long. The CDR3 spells CASSVFGGTEAFF. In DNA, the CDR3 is TGTGCCAGCAGCGTATTTGGGGGGACTGAAGCTTTCTTT.

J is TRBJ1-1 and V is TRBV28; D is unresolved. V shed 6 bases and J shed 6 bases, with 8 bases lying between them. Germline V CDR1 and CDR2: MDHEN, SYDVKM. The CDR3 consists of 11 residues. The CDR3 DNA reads TGTGCCAGCAGGGGCCGGGCTGAAGCTTTCTTT. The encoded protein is CASRGRAEAFF.

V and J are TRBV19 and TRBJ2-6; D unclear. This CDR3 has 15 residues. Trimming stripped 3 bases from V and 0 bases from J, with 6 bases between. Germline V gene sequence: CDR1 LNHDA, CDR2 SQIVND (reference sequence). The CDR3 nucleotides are TGTGCCAGTAGTATGAGTAACTCTGGGGCCAACGTCCTGACTTTC. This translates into CASSMSNSGANVLTF.

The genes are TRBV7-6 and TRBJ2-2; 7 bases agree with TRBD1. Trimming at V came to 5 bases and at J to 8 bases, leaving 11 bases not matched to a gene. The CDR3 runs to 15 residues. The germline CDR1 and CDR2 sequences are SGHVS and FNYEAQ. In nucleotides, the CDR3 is TGTGCCAGCAGCCCTAGCCCTGACAGGGCGGGGGAGCTGTTTTTT. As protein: CASSPSPDRAGELFF.

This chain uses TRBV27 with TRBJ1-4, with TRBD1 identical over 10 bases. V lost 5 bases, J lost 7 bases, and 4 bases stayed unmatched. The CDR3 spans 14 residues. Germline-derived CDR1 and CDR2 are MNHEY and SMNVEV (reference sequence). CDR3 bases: TGTGCCAGCAGTCGACAGGGGGCCGGTGAAAAACTGTTTTTT. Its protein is CASSRQGAGEKLFF.

CDR3 coding DNA: TGTGCCAGCACTGACAGGGCAGGAACTAATGAAAAACTGTTTTTT. The encoded protein is CASTDRAGTNEKLFF. The rearrangement uses TRBV6-1 and TRBJ1-4, with 7 bases aligning to TRBD1. Looked up from germline, CDR1 is MNHNS and CDR2 is SASEGT. This CDR3 comprises 15 residues. J was trimmed by 1 base and V by 7 bases; bases with no gene match: 6.

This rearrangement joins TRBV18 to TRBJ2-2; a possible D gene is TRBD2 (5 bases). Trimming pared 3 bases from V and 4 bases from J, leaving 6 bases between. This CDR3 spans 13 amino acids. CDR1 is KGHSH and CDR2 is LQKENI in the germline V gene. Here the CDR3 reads CASSPRGTGELFF. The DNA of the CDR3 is TGTGCCAGCTCACCTCGGGGCACCGGGGAGCTGTTTTTT.

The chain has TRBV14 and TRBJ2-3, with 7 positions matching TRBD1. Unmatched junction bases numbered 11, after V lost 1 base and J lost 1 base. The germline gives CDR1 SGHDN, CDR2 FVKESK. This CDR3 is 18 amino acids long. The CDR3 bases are TGTGCCAGCAGCCAAGGATTGGGCAGGGGGTATCGCACAGATACGCAGTATTTT. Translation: CASSQGLGRGYRTDTQYF.

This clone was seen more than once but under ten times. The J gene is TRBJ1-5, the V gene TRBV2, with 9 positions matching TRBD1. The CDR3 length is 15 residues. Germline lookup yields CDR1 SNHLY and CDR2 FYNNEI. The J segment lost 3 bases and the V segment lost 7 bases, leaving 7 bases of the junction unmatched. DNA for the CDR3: TGTGCCAGCACCCCGGGACAGGGTCCCAATCAGCCCCAGCATTTT. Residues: CASTPGQGPNQPQHF.

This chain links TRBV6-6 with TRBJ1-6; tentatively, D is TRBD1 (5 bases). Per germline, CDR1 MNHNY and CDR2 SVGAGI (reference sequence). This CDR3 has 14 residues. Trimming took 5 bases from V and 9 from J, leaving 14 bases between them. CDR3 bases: TGTGCCAGCAGTGCCGGGACGGGAAGTTCACCCCTCCACTTT. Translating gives CASSAGTGSSPLHF.